These 18 T cell receptor beta chains share one sample of origin, sequenced in a study of T cells expressing NK-cell markers. TCRdb re-called the 5' RACE reads and shows each CDR3 protein once, DNA omitted. This repertoire includes some 460,000 distinct CDR3 sequences. Sequenced input: blood T cells: a sorted CD56 or NKG2C T cell subset, CD4+ or CD8+ T cells, or bulk PBMC T cells (not recorded which). The receptor source for this set is a woman between 50 and 59 years old in good health.

This chain links TRBV6-1 with TRBJ1-1. From germline, CDR1 is MNHNS and CDR2 SASEGT. The length of the CDR3 is 14 residues. Here the CDR3 reads CASTGVFMNTEAFF.

V and J are TRBV20-1 and TRBJ1-5; TCRdb's D call, TRBD1, is unchecked because there is no DNA. CDR1 is DFQATT and CDR2 is SNEGSKA in the germline V gene (reference sequence). The CDR3 spans 14 residues. CDR3 amino acids: CSATPGVGNQPQHF.

The chain joins TRBV18 to TRBJ2-2; the TCRdb call, TRBD1, lacks DNA for checking. This CDR3 has 15 residues. Germline V CDR1 and CDR2: KGHSH, LQKENI. This CDR3 is CASSPMDSYTGELFF. The full variable domain, completed using reference TRBV18 and TRBJ2-2, is NAGVMQNPRHLVRRRGQEARLRCSPMKGHSHVYWYRQLPEEGLKFMVYLQKENIIDESGMPKERFSAEFPKEGPSILRIQQVVRGDSAAYFCASSPMDSYTGELFFGEGSRLTVL.

The genes are TRBV15 and TRBJ1-5; TCRdb names TRBD1, which stays unverified in the absence of DNA. Germline CDR1 is LNHNV and CDR2 is YYDKDF (reference sequence). CDR3 length: 15 amino acids. The CDR3: CATSRTQTGLQPQHF. Filled out from reference TRBV15 and TRBJ1-5, the complete variable domain reads DAMVIQNPRYQVTQFGKPVTLSCSQTLNHNVMYWYQQKSSQAPKLLFHYYDKDFNNEADTPDNFQSRRPNTSFCFLDIRSPGLGDTAMYLCATSRTQTGLQPQHFGDGTRLSIL.

This chain uses TRBV18 with TRBJ2-3; TCRdb names TRBD1, which stays unverified in the absence of DNA. Germline assignment: CDR1 KGHSH and CDR2 LQKENI. The CDR3 is 16 amino acids. The CDR3 sequence is CASSPITGVPTDTQYF.

The rearrangement uses TRBV4-1 and TRBJ1-1. Germline values: CDR1 MGHRA, CDR2 YSYEKL. The CDR3 is made up of 15 amino acids. The CDR3 loop is CASMTKKRGNTEAFF.

CDR3 amino acids: CASSRRTGTLNYNEQFF. The V gene is TRBV5-1, the J gene TRBJ2-1; without DNA, the TCRdb call of TRBD1 cannot be checked. This CDR3 spans 17 amino acids. CDR1 and CDR2 from the germline V gene are SGHRS and YFSETQ. The full variable domain, in which reference TRBV5-1 and TRBJ2-1 provide the parts outside the CDR3, is KAGVTQTPRYLIKTRGQQVTLSCSPISGHRSVSWYQQTPGQGLQFLFEYFSETQRNKGNFPGRFSGRQFSNSRSEMNVSTLELGDSALYLCASSRRTGTLNYNEQFFGPGTRLTVL.

The V gene is TRBV4-1, the J gene TRBJ1-5; the D call from TCRdb, TRBD1, cannot be confirmed without DNA. This CDR3 is built from 17 residues. The germline CDR1 and CDR2 sequences are MGHRA and YSYEKL. The chain's CDR3 is CASSQDMRQPRSQPQHF.

The CDR3 reads CASTLLGQPQHF. The rearrangement joins TRBV12-3 or TRBV12-4 to TRBJ1-5. CDR3 length: 12 amino acids.

The CDR3 here is CASRVAGEEETQYF. This chain connects TRBV2 to TRBJ2-5. CDR3 length: 14 amino acids. Looked up from germline, CDR1 is SNHLY and CDR2 is FYNNEI.

The chain joins TRBV9 to TRBJ1-1; TCRdb selects TRBD1, and the lack of DNA leaves this call unchecked. CDR1 and CDR2 (germline): SGDLS, YYNGEE. The CDR3 length is 14 residues. The chain's CDR3 is CASSAQGLGTEAFF.

The V and J genes are TRBV11-3 and TRBJ1-1; TCRdb designates TRBD1, a call that cannot be tested without DNA. Per the germline V gene, CDR1 is SGHNT and CDR2 is YENEEA. This CDR3 has 16 residues. CDR3 amino acids: CASSLGGTGGGTEAFF.

This chain joins TRBV14 and TRBJ2-1. Germline V gene data show CDR1 as SGHDN and CDR2 as FVKESK. CDR3 length: 15 residues. The CDR3 protein is CASSPRVVVSYEQFF.

The chain joins TRBV12-5 to TRBJ1-5; TCRdb names TRBD1, which stays unverified in the absence of DNA. The CDR3 loop spans 15 amino acids. Germline V CDR1 and CDR2: LGHNT, FRNRAP. This CDR3 is CASGLVRADNQPQHF.

This chain connects TRBV5-1 to TRBJ2-3; no DNA is available, so the TRBD1 call from TCRdb remains unchecked. Germline values: CDR1 SGHRS, CDR2 YFSETQ. The CDR3 consists of 15 residues. The CDR3 spells CASSVEGAGTDTQYF.

This chain joins TRBV11-3 and TRBJ2-2. The CDR3 is 17 amino acids. CDR1 and CDR2 (germline): SGHNT, YENEEA. The CDR3 is CASSYPGTSGNTGELFF.

The CDR3 sequence is CSAILISGRAGSYNEQFF. J is TRBJ2-1 and V is TRBV20-1; TCRdb's assignment of TRBD2 cannot be checked, as there is no DNA. The CDR3 consists of 18 residues. Germline V lookup: CDR1 DFQATT, CDR2 SNEGSKA (reference sequence).

The V gene is TRBV5-1, the J gene TRBJ1-2. The CDR3 extends over 13 amino acids. CDR1 and CDR2 from the germline V gene are SGHRS and YFSETQ. CDR3 sequence reads: CASSVTDSWGYTF. The full variable domain, in which reference TRBV5-1 and TRBJ1-2 provide the parts outside the CDR3, is KAGVTQTPRYLIKTRGQQVTLSCSPISGHRSVSWYQQTPGQGLQFLFEYFSETQRNKGNFPGRFSGRQFSNSRSEMNVSTLELGDSALYLCASSVTDSWGYTFGSGTRLTVV.